What follows are 32 T cell receptor beta chains derived from one specimen sequenced in a study of read filtering for tumor transcriptome and immune sequencing. This library used roughly 430 ng RNA and molecular barcoded adaptors spanning alpha/delta and beta/gamma chains. TCRdb independently ran MiXCR on the reads; one entry per CDR3 protein. Counted here are approximately 140,000 distinct CDR3 sequences, under 15% occurring once; the ten biggest clones make up just under 8.5%. The specimen was a population of CD138-negative cells sorted from bone marrow. The receptors come from a donor older than 35 with multiple myeloma.

Concerning this clonotype itself: It may be a read error: a sequence one base away is much more abundant. The gene calls are TRBV6-6 and TRBJ2-3, with 7 positions matching TRBD2. There are 14 residues in the CDR3. With V trimmed by 2 bases and J by 6 bases, 5 bases remained unmatched. CDR1 and CDR2 from the germline V gene are MNHNY and SVGAGI (reference sequence). CDR3 bases: TGTGCCAGCAGTTACCAGCGGGGAAAGGATACGCAGTATTTT. It codes for CASSYQRGKDTQYF.

This clonotype came up many times. This CDR3 is CASTRGTGKTEAFF. CDR3 nucleotides: TGTGCCAGCACCAGAGGGACAGGGAAAACTGAAGCTTTCTTT. The chain is built from TRBV28 and TRBJ1-1; TRBD1 matches 9 bases. Germline V gene data show CDR1 as MDHEN and CDR2 as SYDVKM. The CDR3 contains 14 residues. J gave up 5 bases and V 7 bases, and 8 bases lay outside the gene matches.

To note about this clonotype: A read error may explain this, as a much larger clone is one base away. The chain employs TRBV6-2 or TRBV6-3 and TRBJ2-1; TRBD2 is a possible D gene (6 bases). This CDR3 has 15 residues. Germline V gene lookup returns CDR1 MNHEY and CDR2 SVGEGT. CDR3 in amino acids: CASGYSRVGGNEQFF. In nucleotides, the CDR3 is TGTGCCAGCGGTTACAGCAGAGTCGGGGGCAATGAGCAGTTCTTC.

This clonotype turned up a few times. Being one base from a much bigger clone, this may be a read error. The gene calls are TRBV29-1 and TRBJ2-1, with D hard to call. The CDR3 consists of 13 residues. The V end lost 8 bases, the J end lost 8 bases, and 19 bases lay between the germline ends. The germline V gene encodes CDR1 SQVTM and CDR2 ANQGSEA. CDR3 protein: CSPALVGFDEQFF. The CDR3 nucleotides are TGCAGCCCCGCCCTAGTGGGATTTGATGAGCAGTTCTTC.

Worth noting for this clonotype: A much larger clone lies one base from this, so it may be a read error. The CDR3 here is CRASSGFIGTDTQYF. The CDR3 coding sequence is TGCAGAGCTAGCTCTGGGTTTATCGGCACAGATACGCAGTATTTT. The gene calls are TRBV20-1 and TRBJ2-3; the D gene is possibly TRBD2 (5 bases). CDR1 and CDR2 from the germline V gene are DFQATT and SNEGSKA (reference sequence). The CDR3 has 15 amino acids.

This clonotype was detected ten times or more. The rearrangement uses TRBV20-1 and TRBJ2-5, with D tentatively TRBD2 (5 bases). In germline, CDR1 is DFQATT, CDR2 SNEGSKA (reference sequence). The CDR3 runs 15 residues. With 1 base removed from V and 5 bases from J, the gap between germline ends came to 17 bases. CDR3 coding DNA: TGCAGTGCTAGAGGGGCCGTGGGTTTAGCGGAGACCCAGTACTTC. Its translation: CSARGAVGLAETQYF.

Turning to this clonotype: A read error may be the cause here, since a much bigger clone is one base away. V gene TRBV9 combines with J gene TRBJ2-1, with TRBD2 as a possible D gene (5 bases). In germline, CDR1 is SGDLS, CDR2 YYNGEE. The CDR3 runs 16 residues. Trimming stripped 0 bases from V and 10 bases from J, with 20 bases between. In DNA, the CDR3 is TGTGCCAGCAGCGTAGTTCCGGCTAGCAGGCGGAGCGAGCAGTTCTTC. Its translation is CASSVVPASRRSEQFF. Complete variable domain (other parts from reference TRBV9 and TRBJ2-1): DSGVTQTPKHLITATGQRVTLRCSPRSGDLSVYWYQQSLDQGLQFLIQYYNGEERAKGNILERFSAQQFPDLHSELNLSSLELGDSALYFCASSVVPASRRSEQFFGPGTRLTVL.

This clonotype came up many times. This chain joins TRBV7-9 and TRBJ2-6, with 7 bases aligning to TRBD1. V trimming: 4 bases; J trimming: 4 bases; junction bases outside the gene matches: 7. The germline V gene has CDR1 SEHNR and CDR2 FQNEAQ (reference sequence). The CDR3 runs 16 residues. The CDR3 DNA sequence: TGTGCCAGCAGCTCTACAGGGGTAAAGGGGGCCAACGTCCTGACTTTC. Amino acids: CASSSTGVKGANVLTF.

The chain uses TRBV20-1 and TRBJ2-3; 9 bases align to TRBD2. V shed 2 bases and J 5 bases; nucleotides not matched to a gene: 8. From germline, CDR1 is DFQATT and CDR2 SNEGSKA (reference sequence). There are 15 residues in the CDR3. In DNA form, the CDR3 reads TGCAGTGCTAGAAAGTCGGGACTAGCTATAGATACGCAGTATTTT. It translates to CSARKSGLAIDTQYF.

This clonotype was seen more than once but under ten times. The chain joins TRBV5-5 to TRBJ1-3, with D perhaps TRBD1 (6 bases). The V and J ends lost 3 bases and 1 base respectively, with 17 bases between them. Germline-derived CDR1 and CDR2 are SGHKS and YYEKEE (reference sequence). This CDR3 region has 17 residues. CDR3 residues: CASSSLRQAGSGNTIYF. The CDR3 DNA follows: TGTGCCAGCAGCTCTCTAAGACAGGCCGGGTCTGGAAACACCATATATTTT.

In its sample, this clonotype was seen many times. V usage is TRBV5-1 and J usage is TRBJ1-2; D unclear. This CDR3 spans 13 amino acids. V dropped 0 bases and J dropped 5 bases, with 8 bases sitting between them. CDR1 is SGHRS and CDR2 is YFSETQ in the germline V gene. The chain's CDR3 is CASSLERGYGYTF. The CDR3 DNA follows: TGCGCCAGCAGCTTGGAACGGGGATATGGCTACACCTTC.

This clonotype came up many times. The chain recombines TRBV27 with TRBJ2-2; D is unresolved. Germline V gives CDR1 MNHEY, CDR2 SMNVEV (reference sequence). The germline V and J ends were trimmed by 3 bases and 7 bases, with 9 bases remaining between them. The CDR3 runs to 13 residues. Here the CDR3 DNA reads TGTGCCAGCAGTTTGTCTAGAGGCGGGGAGCTGTTTTTT. This sequence encodes CASSLSRGGELFF.

In its sample, this clonotype was seen many times. The chain is built from TRBV11-3 and TRBJ2-3; 9 positions match TRBD1. J gave up 2 bases and V 5 bases, and 5 bases lay outside the gene matches. This CDR3 is built from 15 residues. In germline, CDR1 is SGHNT, CDR2 YENEEA. CDR3 nucleotide sequence: TGTGCCAGCAGCCTGGGACAGGGACTCACAGATACGCAGTATTTT. Amino acids: CASSLGQGLTDTQYF. The full variable domain, its missing parts supplied by reference TRBV11-3 and TRBJ2-3, is EAGVVQSPRYKIIEKKQPVAFWCNPISGHNTLYWYLQNLGQGPELLIRYENEEAVDDSQLPKDRFSAERLKGVDSTLKIQPAELGDSAVYLCASSLGQGLTDTQYFGPGTRLTVL.

Ten or more counts support this clonotype. V is TRBV4-1 and J is TRBJ2-7; tentatively, D is TRBD1 or TRBD2 (6 bases each). Trimming pared 0 bases from V and 5 bases from J, leaving 14 bases between. CDR1 is MGHRA, CDR2 YSYEKL, per germline. The CDR3 runs 15 residues. DNA for the CDR3: TGCGCCAGCAGCCAAGAGGGAGGAGAGGGGGACGAGCAGTACTTC. Translating gives CASSQEGGEGDEQYF.

Many counts were recorded for this clonotype. This sequence joins TRBV7-3 and TRBJ2-1; D possibly corresponds to TRBD2 (7 bases). V was clipped by 5 bases and J by 7 bases, with 18 bases between them. Germline-derived CDR1 and CDR2 are SGHTA and FQGTGA. The CDR3 is made up of 15 amino acids. The CDR3 sequence: CASSRSGTFKNEQFF. CDR3 DNA sequence: TGTGCCAGCAGCCGGAGCGGGACATTTAAGAATGAGCAGTTCTTC.

This clonotype was counted many times. This chain uses TRBV7-2 with TRBJ1-1, with a tentative D call TRBD1 (5 bases). Trimming shortened V by 0 bases and J by 5 bases, and 10 bases separated the two germline ends. Germline V lookup: CDR1 SGHTA, CDR2 FQGNSA. The CDR3 spans 14 residues. The CDR3 nucleotides are TGTGCCAGCAGCTTAGCGAACAGGCTGACTGAAGCTTTCTTT. Translation: CASSLANRLTEAFF.

This clonotype appeared many times. The V and J genes are TRBV7-9 and TRBJ1-1, with D unresolved. V dropped 3 bases and J dropped 11 bases, with 13 bases sitting between them. Germline V CDR1 and CDR2: SEHNR, FQNEAQ (reference sequence). The CDR3 runs to 12 residues. The CDR3 nucleotides read TGTGCCAGCAGCTTGGACGAGACGGCGGCTTTCTTT. It codes for CASSLDETAAFF.

This clonotype came up many times. The chain recombines TRBV20-1 with TRBJ2-2; TRBD2 is a possible D gene (6 bases). V gave up 6 bases and J gave up 4 bases, with 12 bases separating them. Germline CDR1 reads DFQATT; CDR2 reads SNEGSKA (reference sequence). There are 13 residues in the CDR3. DNA of the CDR3: TGCAGTGCGCGAGGAGGGATCACCGGGGAGCTGTTTTTT. It specifies CSARGGITGELFF.

This clonotype showed up many times. The chain combines TRBV28 with TRBJ2-5, with D perhaps matching TRBD1 (7 bases). This CDR3 spans 14 amino acids. V gave up 7 bases and J gave up 5 bases, with 17 bases separating them. Germline CDR1 is MDHEN and CDR2 is SYDVKM. The CDR3: CASTPGGIWETQYF. CDR3 nucleotides: TGTGCCAGCACCCCAGGGGGGATTTGGGAGACCCAGTACTTC.

This clonotype was observed many times. The rearrangement uses TRBV4-1 and TRBJ1-1; D remains unclear. Trimming took off 0 bases at V and 8 bases at J, with 4 bases between the two ends. Germline V gene data show CDR1 as MGHRA and CDR2 as YSYEKL. This CDR3 is 11 amino acids long. The CDR3 here is CASSQEREAFF. CDR3 in DNA: TGCGCCAGCAGCCAAGAAAGGGAAGCTTTCTTT.

This clonotype has at least ten counts. The chain has TRBV7-9 and TRBJ2-1, with 8 bases lining up with TRBD2. Germline V lookup: CDR1 SEHNR, CDR2 FQNEAQ (reference sequence). Losses at the gene ends were 1 base for V and 6 bases for J; bases not matched to a gene: 5. CDR3 length: 15 amino acids. The CDR3 loop reads CASSLVPGGVNEQFF. CDR3 nucleotides: TGTGCCAGCAGCTTAGTCCCGGGAGGGGTCAATGAGCAGTTCTTC.

This clonotype was found many times. CDR3 protein: CAINQGSSTGELFF. The DNA of the CDR3 is TGTGCCATCAACCAAGGGAGCAGCACCGGGGAGCTGTTTTTT. The J gene is TRBJ2-2, the V gene TRBV10-3; TRBD2 is a possible D gene (5 bases). Germline lookup yields CDR1 ENHRY and CDR2 SYGVKD. This CDR3 contains 14 residues. V lost 7 bases, J lost 4 bases, and 13 bases lay in between.

This clonotype was recorded many times. The gene calls are TRBV6-2 or TRBV6-3 and TRBJ2-3; D possibly corresponds to TRBD2 (5 bases). The CDR3 has 16 amino acids. From germline, CDR1 is MNHEY and CDR2 SVGEGT. The V gene lost 8 bases and the J gene lost 2 bases, with 20 bases spanning the gap. Written as DNA, the CDR3 is TGTGCCAGCTCGCGGGCAGGACGGGTAAACACAGATACGCAGTATTTT. This sequence encodes CASSRAGRVNTDTQYF.

Details on this clonotype: A much larger clone lies one base from this, so it may be a read error. This chain links TRBV6-5 with TRBJ2-7, with TRBD2 as a possible D gene (5 bases). CDR1 is MNHEY, CDR2 SVGAGI, per germline. There are 15 residues in the CDR3. Deletions cut 4 bases from V and 4 bases from J, with 17 bases between. The CDR3 here is CASSSAGVRRYEQYF. The CDR3 DNA reads as TGTGCCAGCAGTTCCGCCGGTGTCAGGAGGTACGAGCAGTACTTC.

The rearrangement uses TRBV9 and TRBJ2-7; TRBD2 aligns across 7 bases. This CDR3 contains 14 residues. CDR1 SGDLS and CDR2 YYNGEE come from the germline V gene. The ends lost 0 bases at V and 5 bases at J; junction bases unmatched: 5. This chain's CDR3 is CASSVAGAGNEQYF. The CDR3, as DNA: TGTGCCAGCAGCGTAGCGGGAGCGGGAAACGAGCAGTACTTC.

This clonotype was seen many times. This chain uses TRBV10-3 with TRBJ2-7, with a possible D match to TRBD2 (6 bases). The germline V gene has CDR1 ENHRY and CDR2 SYGVKD. There are 12 residues in the CDR3. V gave up 7 bases and J gave up 6 bases, with 13 bases separating them. CDR3 sequence reads: CAIKPGGIEQYF. In nucleotides, the CDR3 is TGTGCCATCAAGCCGGGCGGGATCGAGCAGTACTTC.

As to this clonotype: A much larger clone differs from this one at a single base, so this may be a read error. V usage is TRBV2 and J usage is TRBJ1-1; TRBD1 aligns across 8 bases. Germline V gene lookup returns CDR1 SNHLY and CDR2 FYNNEI. The CDR3 spans 14 residues. Here the CDR3 reads CASRGDRRGTEASF. In DNA, the CDR3 is TGTGCCAGCAGGGGGGACAGGAGAGGAACTGAAGCTTCCTTT.

The chain has TRBV2 and TRBJ1-5, with no clear D. CDR1 SNHLY and CDR2 FYNNEI come from the germline V gene. This CDR3 is built from 14 residues. V was clipped by 2 bases and J by 0 bases, with 5 bases between them. CDR3 DNA sequence: TGTGCCAGCAGTGAATACTTTAGCAATCAGCCCCAGCATTTT. Amino acid sequence: CASSEYFSNQPQHF.

This clonotype came up many times. This sequence joins TRBV30 and TRBJ2-1; TRBD1 agrees at 7 bases. Germline CDR1 and CDR2: GTSNPN and SVGIG (reference sequence). J was trimmed by 15 bases and V by 0 bases; bases with no gene match: 8. The CDR3 contains 12 residues. CDR3 DNA: TGTGCCTGGAGTGTCGAGGGGGCTTATAGGTTCTTC. This gives the protein CAWSVEGAYRFF.

This clonotype was seen repeatedly, ten times or more. The V and J genes are TRBV7-8 and TRBJ2-2, with 7 bases that match TRBD1. Germline assignment: CDR1 SGHVS and CDR2 FQNEAQ. V dropped 6 bases and J dropped 1; count of bases not matched to a gene: 2. The CDR3 runs to 14 residues. CDR3 loop: CASRGTVNTGELFF. DNA for the CDR3: TGTGCCAGCAGAGGGACAGTGAACACCGGGGAGCTGTTTTTT.

This clonotype showed up many times. The chain has TRBV7-9 and TRBJ1-2; D is undetermined. The CDR3 has 11 residues. V was cut by 0 bases and J by 7 bases, with 3 bases left in between. CDR1 and CDR2 from the germline V gene are SEHNR and FQNEAQ (reference sequence). CDR3 bases: TGTGCCAGCAGCTTAGCCCTTGGCTACACCTTC. It encodes CASSLALGYTF.

This clonotype has at least ten counts. This chain connects TRBV15 to TRBJ1-6; TRBD1 matches 7 bases. CDR1 and CDR2 (germline): LNHNV, YYDKDF (reference sequence). The CDR3 contains 16 residues. With V trimmed by 0 bases and J by 9 bases, 8 bases remained unmatched. CDR3 nucleotide sequence: TGTGCCACCAGCAGAGATCTCCCAGGGGGGGGTTCACCCCTCCACTTT. As protein: CATSRDLPGGGSPLHF.